This T cell receptor beta chain appears in the sequencing data of a study of Ad26.COV2.S vaccination and SARS-CoV-2 variants. The germline V and J ends were trimmed by 0 bases and 4 bases, with 16 bases remaining between them. Germline CDR1 reads LGHDT; CDR2 reads YNNKEL (reference sequence). The CDR3 contains 17 residues. General study results and limits: Reports say spike-specific CD8+ and CD4+ T cell responses covered substantial breadth after vaccination. Non-spike TCR breadth showed similarity between vaccine and placebo recipients.

This clone came up once. Its specificity is not known. Profiled with immunoSEQ multiplex PCR; TCRdb holds only in-frame clones, not every one. This table has 450,000 to 550,000 clones, 80% to 90% appearing once. The treatment here: some 20 received Ad26.COV2.S at low or high dose, single or two shots; roughly five received placebo; per-sample allocation not given. It was on day 63 after the first vaccine or placebo injection that samples were taken. An adult of 18-55 years in Boston served as donor. This vaccine is an Ad26 vector that expresses the Wuhan-strain SARS-CoV-2 spike. The chain couples TRBV3-1 (or the pseudogene TRBV3-2) to TRBJ2-1, with D tentatively TRBD1 or TRBD2 (5 bases each). The origin of this receptor is a person between 18 and 65 years old who received the Ad26.COV2.S COVID-19 vaccine or a placebo. This specimen consisted of peripheral blood, obtained in a trial of Ad26.COV2.S vaccine versus placebo. The CDR3 here is CASSQDHRTPRYNEQFF. CDR3 DNA sequence: TGTGCCAGCAGCCAAGATCACAGGACTCCCAGATACAATGAGCAGTTCTTC.